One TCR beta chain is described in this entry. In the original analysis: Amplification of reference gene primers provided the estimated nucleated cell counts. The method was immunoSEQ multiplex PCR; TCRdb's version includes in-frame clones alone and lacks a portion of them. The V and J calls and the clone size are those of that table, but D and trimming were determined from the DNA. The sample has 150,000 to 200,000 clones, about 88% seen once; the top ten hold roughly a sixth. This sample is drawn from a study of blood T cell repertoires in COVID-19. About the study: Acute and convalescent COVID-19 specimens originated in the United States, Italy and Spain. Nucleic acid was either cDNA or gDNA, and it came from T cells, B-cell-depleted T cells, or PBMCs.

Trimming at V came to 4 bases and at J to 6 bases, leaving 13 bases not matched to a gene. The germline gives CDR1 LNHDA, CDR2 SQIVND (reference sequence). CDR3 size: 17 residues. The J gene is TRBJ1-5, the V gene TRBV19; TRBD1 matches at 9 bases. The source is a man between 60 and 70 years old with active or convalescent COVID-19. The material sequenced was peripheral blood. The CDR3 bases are TGTGCCAGTAGTAGGCCTCCGGGACAGGGCCTAATTCAGCCCCAGCATTTT. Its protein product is CASSRPPGQGLIQPQHF.